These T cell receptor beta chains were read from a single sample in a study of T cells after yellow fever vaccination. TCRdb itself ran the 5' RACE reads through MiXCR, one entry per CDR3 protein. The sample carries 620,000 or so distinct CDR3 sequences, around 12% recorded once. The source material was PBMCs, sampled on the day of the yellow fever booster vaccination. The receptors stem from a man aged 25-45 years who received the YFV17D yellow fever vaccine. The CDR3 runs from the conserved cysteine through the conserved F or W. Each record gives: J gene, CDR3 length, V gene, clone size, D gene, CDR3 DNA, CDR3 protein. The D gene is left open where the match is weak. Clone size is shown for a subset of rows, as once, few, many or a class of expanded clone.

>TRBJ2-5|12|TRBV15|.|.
TGTGCCACCAGCAGAGTGGGGGAGACCCAGTACTTC
CATSRVGETQYF
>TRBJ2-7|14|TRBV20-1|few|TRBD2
TGCAGTGCTACTACAGCGGGAGTAAGCTACGAGCAGTACTTC
CSATTAGVSYEQYF
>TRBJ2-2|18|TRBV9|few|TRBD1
TGTGCCAGCAGCTCCCGGGACAGGGGGTTCGAAAAAACCGGGGAGCTGTTTTTT
CASSSRDRGFEKTGELFF
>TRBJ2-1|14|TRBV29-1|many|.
TGCAGCGTCCTGTTAGCGAACTCCTACAATGAGCAGTTCTTC
CSVLLANSYNEQFF
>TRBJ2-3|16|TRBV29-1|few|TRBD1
TGCAGCGTTGTTGGACAGGGTTTTTTCGGCACAGATACGCAGTATTTT
CSVVGQGFFGTDTQYF
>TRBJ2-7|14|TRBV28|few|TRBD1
TGTGCCAGCAGGAGTCCCGGGACAGTCTACGAGCAGTACTTC
CASRSPGTVYEQYF
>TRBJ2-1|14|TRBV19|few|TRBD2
TGTGCCAGTAGAAGGGCTAGCGGGTGGTATGAGCAGTTCTTC
CASRRASGWYEQFF
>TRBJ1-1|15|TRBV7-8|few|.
TGTGCCAGCAGCTTAGTTGTGTTACAGAACACTGAAGCTTTCTTT
CASSLVVLQNTEAFF
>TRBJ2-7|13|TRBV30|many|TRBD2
TGTGCCTACAACTGGCGGGGGACCTACGAGCAGTACTTC
CAYNWRGTYEQYF
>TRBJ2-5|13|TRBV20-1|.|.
TGCAGTGCCTCCGACAGGAATGGGAAGACCCAGTACTTC
CSASDRNGKTQYF
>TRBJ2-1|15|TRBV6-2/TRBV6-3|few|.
TGTGCCAGCATGGGGGGCTTGGGTAGCTTCAATGAGCAGTTCTTC
CASMGGLGSFNEQFF
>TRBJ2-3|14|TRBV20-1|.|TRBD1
TGCAGTGCTGGCAACAGGGGCTACACAGATACGCAGTATTTT
CSAGNRGYTDTQYF
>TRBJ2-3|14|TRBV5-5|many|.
TGTGCCAGCAGCTTGGAACCAATTACAGATACGCAGTATTTT
CASSLEPITDTQYF
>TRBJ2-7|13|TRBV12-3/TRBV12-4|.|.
TGTGCCAGCAGTTTAAGTCAGTCCTACGAGCAGTACTTC
CASSLSQSYEQYF
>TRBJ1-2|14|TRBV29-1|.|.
TGCAGCGGATGGGCAGGGGTTGAAGGATATGGCTACACCTTC
CSGWAGVEGYGYTF
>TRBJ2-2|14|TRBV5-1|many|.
TGCGCCAGCAGCTTGAGACAGAACACCGGGGAGCTGTTTTTT
CASSLRQNTGELFF
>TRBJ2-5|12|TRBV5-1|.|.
TGCGCCAGCAGCTCCAACCAAGAGACCCAGTACTTC
CASSSNQETQYF
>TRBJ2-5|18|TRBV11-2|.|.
TGTGCCAGCAGCCGAACAACCTCTGGCGGATCGAACCAAGAGACCCAGTACTTC
CASSRTTSGGSNQETQYF
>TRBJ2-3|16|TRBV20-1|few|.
TGCAGTGCTCCGGTGGTCCCGAGGGGAGACACAGATACGCAGTATTTT
CSAPVVPRGDTDTQYF
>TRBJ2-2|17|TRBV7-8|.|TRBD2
TGTGCCAGCAGCTTAGATCATAGCGGGCAAGACACCGGGGAGCTGTTTTTT
CASSLDHSGQDTGELFF
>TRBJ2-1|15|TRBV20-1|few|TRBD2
TGCAGTGCTAGAGTTACCCTGACGGGAGGAGAGGAGCAGTTCTTC
CSARVTLTGGEEQFF
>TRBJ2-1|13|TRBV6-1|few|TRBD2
TGTGCATCGGGACTAGGAATCTACAATGAGCAGTTCTTC
CASGLGIYNEQFF
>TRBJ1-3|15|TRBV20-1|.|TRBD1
TGCAGTGCTAGAGGGGACAGGGGCTCTGGAAACACCATATATTTT
CSARGDRGSGNTIYF
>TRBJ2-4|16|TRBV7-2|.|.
TGTGCCAGCAGCCCAGCGACGCGAGCGGTTAAAAACATTCAGTACTTC
CASSPATRAVKNIQYF
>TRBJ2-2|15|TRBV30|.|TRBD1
TGTGCCTGGAGTCGTGGACAGGGCGGCACCGGGGAGCTGTTTTTT
CAWSRGQGGTGELFF
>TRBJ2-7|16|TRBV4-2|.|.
TGTGCCAGCAGCCAAGATTTTGTAGGGGGGTTCTACGAGCAGTACTTC
CASSQDFVGGFYEQYF
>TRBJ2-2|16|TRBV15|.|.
TGTGCCACCAGCAGGGAGACAGGGTTTAACACCGGGGGGCTGTTTTTT
CATSRETGFNTGGLFF
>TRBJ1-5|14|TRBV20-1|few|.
TGCAGTGCTATTAATCGCAGGAGCGATCAGCCCCAGCATTTT
CSAINRRSDQPQHF
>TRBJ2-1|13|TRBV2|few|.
TGTGCCAGCAGTCCCGGTTACTACAATGAGCAGTTCTTC
CASSPGYYNEQFF
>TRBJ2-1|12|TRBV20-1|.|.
TGCAGTGCTTCTCCGGACTACAATGAGCAGTTCTTC
CSASPDYNEQFF
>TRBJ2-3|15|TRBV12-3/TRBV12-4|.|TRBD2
TGTGCCAGCCTTCGGGAGGGGAAGATAACAGATACGCAGTATTTT
CASLREGKITDTQYF
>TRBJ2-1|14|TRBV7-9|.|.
TGTGCCAGCAGCCGGTTGTCCCCGGGCCATGAGCAGTTCTTC
CASSRLSPGHEQFF
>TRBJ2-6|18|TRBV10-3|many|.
TGTGCCATCAGTGAGTCAATTGCAACGGGTCCTGGGGCCAACGTCCTGACTTTC
CAISESIATGPGANVLTF
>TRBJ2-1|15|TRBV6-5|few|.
TGTGCCAGCAGTTACTCGGCTCGCTCCTACAATGAGCAGTTCTTC
CASSYSARSYNEQFF